The 23 T cell receptor beta chains in this list originate from one sample, sequenced in a study of T-cell reconstitution after alpha-beta-depleted transplantation in children. A library of TCRbeta sequences, prepared with unique molecular identifiers, was generated. TCRdb processed the PCR reads anew with MiXCR; each CDR3 protein has one entry. The sample comprises about 980,000 distinct CDR3 sequences, under 30% of which are singletons, and about 28% rests with the top ten. Here the sequenced sample was PBMCs, mostly from graft donor cells, taken 360 days after TCRalphabeta/CD19-depleted stem cell transplant. The receptors shown here come from a boy less than two years old who had a stem cell transplant for SCID, so the T cells may come from the graft donor.

The rearrangement uses TRBV10-3 and TRBJ2-5, with a possible D match to TRBD2 (6 bases). CDR1 and CDR2 from the germline V gene are ENHRY and SYGVKD. V was shortened by 0 bases and J by 1 base, with 9 bases between the two germline ends. CDR3 length: 15 amino acids. CDR3 sequence (DNA): TGTGCCATCAGTGAGTCTCCAGCGGGCCAAGAGACCCAGTACTTC. Its protein is CAISESPAGQETQYF.

This clonotype was recorded a few times. The chain combines TRBV6-2 or TRBV6-3 with TRBJ2-3; no reliable D call. The V end lost 8 bases, the J end lost 0 bases, and 15 bases lay between the germline ends. Germline values: CDR1 MNHEY, CDR2 SVGEGT. This CDR3 comprises 15 residues. CDR3 nucleotide sequence: TGTGCCAGCTCCGGACGGAAGACTAGCACAGATACGCAGTATTTT. The encoded protein is CASSGRKTSTDTQYF.

As to this clonotype: One junction end disagrees with the germline gene, perhaps due to a read error. V gene TRBV7-3 combines with J gene TRBJ2-1; D gene uncertain. Germline V gives CDR1 SGHTA, CDR2 FQGTGA. This CDR3 has 11 amino acids. CDR3: CASSSRTELFF. For the CDR3, the DNA is TGTGCCAGCAGCTCCAGAACCGAGCTGTTCTTC.

The gene calls are TRBV3-2 and TRBJ2-6; TRBD1, the table's D call, was not compared with the DNA. TRBV3-2 is reported as a pseudogene. This CDR3 contains 19 residues. The CDR3 DNA follows: TGTGCCATCAGCAGAACCAGGGGAGGACTAAGTGGTGGGGCCAACGTCCTGACTTTC. Residues: CAISRTRGGLSGGANVLTF.

At least ten counts were recorded for this clonotype. V gene TRBV29-1 combines with J gene TRBJ2-2; 9 nucleotides line up with TRBD1. Germline CDR1 SQVTM, CDR2 ANQGSEA. The V and J ends lost 3 bases and 3 bases, in that order; junction bases with no gene match: 5. The CDR3 runs 15 residues. CDR3 DNA sequence: TGCAGCGTTGACTCTGGGACAGGGTACACCGGGGAGCTGTTTTTT. Translated, it gives CSVDSGTGYTGELFF.

Notes on this clonotype: A much larger clone sits a single nucleotide away, making a read error possible. The V and J genes are TRBV20-1 and TRBJ2-5; TRBD2 matches 11 bases. Germline CDR1 DFQATT, CDR2 SNEGSKA (reference sequence). The CDR3 has 15 amino acids. CDR3 protein: CSTSLSGGAWETQYF. In DNA, the CDR3 is TGCAGTACTAGCCTTAGCGGGGGGGCATGGGAGACCCAGTACTTC.

This chain uses TRBV12-3 or TRBV12-4 with TRBJ1-5; D is unclear. Trimming cost V 6 bases and J 4 bases, with 19 bases left between them. The CDR3 sequence is 16 residues long. The CDR3 loop reads CASRETPGVSNQPQHF. The CDR3 region has the DNA TGTGCCAGCAGGGAAACCCCAGGCGTTTCTAATCAGCCCCAGCATTTT.

There are a few counts of this clonotype. The chain couples TRBV20-1 to TRBJ2-1, with a weak D call TRBD1 (5 bases). The V end lost 5 bases, the J end lost 0 bases, and 17 bases lay between the germline ends. Germline CDR1 and CDR2: DFQATT and SNEGSKA (reference sequence). This CDR3 contains 16 residues. The CDR3 loop is CSADATGTYSYNEQFF. Written as DNA, the CDR3 is TGCAGTGCTGATGCCACAGGAACATACTCCTACAATGAGCAGTTCTTC.

CDR3 nucleotide sequence: TGTGCCAGCAGCTGGGTCAGGGGTTCACCCCTCCACTTT. Protein sequence: CASSWVRGSPLHF. The rearrangement joins TRBV27 to TRBJ1-6; maybe TRBD1 (6 bases). Trimming left V 6 bases short and J 9 bases short, with 12 bases between. Germline values: CDR1 MNHEY, CDR2 SMNVEV (reference sequence). The CDR3 has 13 amino acids.

The rearrangement links TRBV20-1 to TRBJ2-1; maybe TRBD2 (7 bases). Germline CDR1 is DFQATT and CDR2 is SNEGSKA (reference sequence). The CDR3 length is 13 residues. Trimming pared 3 bases from V and 9 bases from J, leaving 15 bases between. CDR3 sequence: CSARVGGAGEQFF. The CDR3 DNA reads as TGCAGTGCTAGGGTTGGGGGGGCTGGTGAGCAGTTCTTC.

This clonotype was seen a few times. The gene calls are TRBV6-1 and TRBJ2-3; D call uncertain. Germline lookup yields CDR1 MNHNS and CDR2 SASEGT. Trimming removed 5 bases from V and 6 bases from J, with 21 bases in between. The CDR3 is made up of 16 amino acids. The CDR3: CASSRYVRVEIDTQYF. The DNA for the CDR3 is TGTGCCAGCAGTCGGTACGTTCGGGTAGAGATCGATACGCAGTATTTT.

Turning to this clonotype: This may be a read error: a much more frequent sequence differs by one nucleotide. In DNA form, the CDR3 reads TGTGCCAGCAGTTTCTACCCTGAAGCTTTCTTT. Translating gives CASSFYPEAFF. This sequence joins TRBV2 and TRBJ1-1; D not certain. V gave up 5 bases and J gave up 6 bases, with 7 bases separating them. The CDR3 covers 11 residues. From germline, CDR1 is SNHLY and CDR2 FYNNEI.

V usage is TRBV6-2 or TRBV6-3 and J usage is TRBJ2-1; no reliable D call. V lost 7 bases and J lost 7, with 17 bases in between. This CDR3 has 14 residues. Germline V gene data show CDR1 as MNHEY and CDR2 as SVGEGT. The CDR3 nucleotides are TGTGCCAGCACCCACTACCTTGTTAGAAATGAGCAGTTCTTC. Amino acid sequence: CASTHYLVRNEQFF.

This sequence joins TRBV6-1 and TRBJ2-3; 8 bases agree with TRBD1. In germline, CDR1 is MNHNS, CDR2 SASEGT. This CDR3 comprises 18 residues. The V segment lost 6 bases and the J segment 2 bases; nucleotides outside the gene matches: 16. CDR3 sequence (DNA): TGTGCCAGCAGCCCCCCGGCCGGGACAGGAGTCCTCACAGATACGCAGTATTTT. As protein: CASSPPAGTGVLTDTQYF.

This clonotype was seen just once. The chain joins TRBV4-2 to TRBJ1-3; no reliable D call. The germline CDR1 and CDR2 sequences are LGHNA and YNFKEQ. Trimming cost V 4 bases and J 0 bases, with 7 bases left between them. This CDR3 has 14 amino acids. In nucleotides, the CDR3 is TGTGCCAGCAGCCTCTCGGACTCTGGAAACACCATATATTTT. It encodes CASSLSDSGNTIYF.

At least ten counts were recorded for this clonotype. The chain carries TRBV28 and TRBJ2-2; D may be TRBD1 or TRBD2 (5 bases each). From germline, CDR1 is MDHEN and CDR2 SYDVKM. Between the trimmed V and J ends, which lost 8 bases and 0 bases, there was a span of 13 bases. This CDR3 region has 15 residues. This chain's CDR3 is CASRPEGPNTGELFF. The DNA for the CDR3 is TGTGCCAGCCGCCCCGAGGGGCCGAACACCGGGGAGCTGTTTTTT.

This sequence joins TRBV9 and TRBJ2-2; weak D call: TRBD2 (5 bases). The V end lost 0 bases, the J end lost 5 bases, and 11 bases lay between the germline ends. The germline gives CDR1 SGDLS, CDR2 YYNGEE. The CDR3 totals 15 residues. CDR3: CASSVVDRGTGELFF. CDR3 nucleotides: TGTGCCAGCAGCGTAGTAGATCGGGGAACCGGGGAGCTGTTTTTT.

The V gene is TRBV4-1, the J gene TRBJ2-3; 7 positions agree with TRBD1. The germline CDR1 and CDR2 sequences are MGHRA and YSYEKL. CDR3 length: 17 residues. The V segment lost 0 bases and the J segment 0 bases; nucleotides outside the gene matches: 6. The CDR3 here is CASSQDTPGGSTDTQYF. CDR3 sequence (DNA): TGCGCCAGCAGCCAAGATACCCCAGGGGGTAGCACAGATACGCAGTATTTT.

The chain uses TRBV5-1 and TRBJ2-7; 8 bases match TRBD1. The V gene end was trimmed by 4 bases and the J gene end by 7 bases; junction bases not matched to a gene: 13. Germline V lookup: CDR1 SGHRS, CDR2 YFSETQ. The CDR3 loop spans 15 amino acids. CDR3 amino acids: CASSPGQGSSREQYF. CDR3 nucleotide sequence: TGCGCCAGCAGCCCCGGACAGGGATCATCTAGAGAGCAGTACTTC.

This clonotype was seen a handful of times. The rearrangement links TRBV3-1 to TRBJ2-1; tentative D call: TRBD1 (6 bases). Germline V gene sequence: CDR1 LGHDT, CDR2 YNNKEL (reference sequence). There are 16 residues in the CDR3. V shed 1 base and J shed 4 bases, with 14 bases lying between them. The CDR3 reads CASSQGGQGKYNEQFF. Written as DNA, the CDR3 is TGTGCCAGCAGCCAAGGGGGGCAGGGAAAATACAATGAGCAGTTCTTC.

This chain links TRBV7-6 with TRBJ2-2; a weak D match, TRBD1 (6 bases). From germline, CDR1 is SGHVS and CDR2 FNYEAQ. The CDR3 totals 17 residues. Trimming took off 0 bases at V and 0 bases at J, with 11 bases between the two ends. This CDR3 is CASSLALSGANTGELFF. In DNA, the CDR3 is TGTGCCAGCAGCTTAGCGCTGTCAGGGGCGAACACCGGGGAGCTGTTTTTT.

The table lists this clonotype with a few counts. The chain combines TRBV6-4 with TRBJ2-1, with 8 bases aligning to TRBD2. V gave up 6 bases and J gave up 0 bases; unmatched junction bases: 4. Germline CDR1 MRHNA, CDR2 SNTAGT. The CDR3 sequence is 15 residues long. The CDR3 sequence is CASSAGGNSYNEQFF. CDR3 in DNA: TGTGCCAGCAGCGCGGGAGGTAACTCCTACAATGAGCAGTTCTTC.

The chain has TRBV11-1 and TRBJ2-7; D might be TRBD1 or TRBD2, each matching 5 bases. The CDR3 runs 12 residues. Trimming left V 5 bases short and J 9 bases short, with 14 bases between. CDR1 SGHAT and CDR2 FQDESV come from the germline V gene (reference sequence). This chain's CDR3 is CASSPGTARQYF. The CDR3 nucleotides read TGTGCCAGCAGCCCGGGGACCGCTAGGCAGTACTTC.